This T cell receptor beta chain originates from a study of regulatory T cells in long-lasting Graves disease. Study in general: Persistent cases took antithyroid drugs over 5 years and stayed TSH receptor antibody positive. Findings of the study overall: Favored usage of TRBV28, TRBJ1-2 and TRBJ2-5 was recorded in persistent disease. Patients whose Graves' disease persisted exhibited lower TCR diversity than those newly diagnosed.

Time point of the sample: persistent/refractory GD, antithyroid drugs over 5 years with positive TRAb. Scientists built the TCR library using RNA that was extracted from PBMCs. The CDR3 runs 11 residues. The V and J ends lost 6 bases and 10 bases, in that order; junction bases with no gene match: 5. Looked up from germline, CDR1 is SNHLY and CDR2 is FYNNEI. In the case of this clonotype: Its antigen is undetermined.

Arm-PCR of CDR3 regions and iRepertoire HTBI primers were the basis on which TCR beta libraries were built. TCRdb re-derived calls from the multiplex PCR reads in MiXCR, one entry per CDR3 protein. The sample carries a few hundred thousand distinct CDR3 sequences, around a fifth recorded once. This clonotype was sampled from a female donor with Graves disease. The rearrangement links TRBV2 to TRBJ1-2; 7 nucleotides line up with TRBD1. The sequenced sample was peripheral blood mononuclear cells (PBMCs), obtained when the disease was refractory, from a patient treated with antithyroid drugs. CDR3 DNA sequence: TGTGCCAGCAGCCGGACAGGATCCTACACCTTC. Encoded protein: CASSRTGSYTF.